What follows are 4 T cell receptor beta chains derived from one specimen sequenced in a study of CD8 T cells in Susac syndrome. With random hexamers, about 0.45 to 1 ug RNA was reverse transcribed. Via MiXCR, TCRdb re-called the immunoSEQ multiplex PCR reads, giving one row per CDR3 protein. The sample contains some 200,000 distinct CDR3 sequences, roughly 96% of which appear only once. The sequencing input was CD4+ T cells from PBMCs. These receptors came from a human donor with multiple sclerosis.

This rearrangement joins TRBV11-2 to TRBJ2-1; 8 bases map to TRBD2. Germline CDR1 and CDR2: SGHAT and FQNNGV. The CDR3 length is 15 residues. The trim removed 6 bases at V and 4 bases at J, leaving 8 bases unmatched. The DNA for the CDR3 is TGTGCCAGCAGGGTAGAAGCGGGGGCATACAATGAGCAGTTCTTC. It yields the protein CASRVEAGAYNEQFF.

The V call is TRBV3-1, the J call TRBJ1-2, with no clear D. V gave up 4 bases and J gave up 6 bases, with 15 bases separating them. Germline V gene sequence: CDR1 LGHDT, CDR2 YNNKEL (reference sequence). This CDR3 has 14 residues. CDR3 sequence reads: CASSRRTRHDGYTF. The CDR3, as DNA: TGTGCCAGCAGCCGCCGAACTCGACACGATGGCTACACCTTC.

The chain combines TRBV30 with TRBJ2-3; no definite D call. The CDR3 totals 14 residues. Deletions cut 2 bases from V and 2 bases from J, with 11 bases between. From germline, CDR1 is GTSNPN and CDR2 SVGIG (reference sequence). In DNA form, the CDR3 reads TGTGCCTGGAGTTTTGGTCAGACCACAGATACGCAGTATTTT. Translation gives CAWSFGQTTDTQYF.

The chain combines TRBV20-1 with TRBJ1-2; 9 bases match TRBD1. V gave up 3 bases and J gave up 3 bases; unmatched junction bases: 11. The germline V gene encodes CDR1 DFQATT and CDR2 SNEGSKA (reference sequence). The CDR3 is 16 residues long. CDR3 DNA sequence: TGCAGTGCTAGGCCTGGACAGGGGTCGCACCACTATGGCTACACCTTC. The encoded protein is CSARPGQGSHHYGYTF.